The 8 T cell receptor beta chains below come from one sample, sequenced in a study of T cells in Graves' hyperthyroidism and ophthalmopathy (dated by TCRdb to the late 2010s). The library was built by means of multiplex PCR. The sequencer listed for this sample is Illumina HiSeq 2000. TCR beta CDR3 regions were amplified from RNA transcripts. A first-round RT-PCR of the TCR CDR3 used the HTBI primer set with the Qiagen OneStep RT-PCR kit. The public reads were reprocessed in TCRdb via fastp at Q25 and MiXCR, keeping in-frame beta chains. Each record represents a unique CDR3 protein, reported with the most common genes and DNA among its rows. The sample table records about 640,000 distinct CDR3 sequences; around 20% of these occur just once. The top ten constitute around a third of the sample. Material for sequencing was blood. The receptors were sampled from a man between 25 and 39 years old with Graves' ophthalmopathy.

This rearrangement joins TRBV6-5 to TRBJ2-7; unclear D gene. The CDR3 has 13 amino acids. The V gene lost 0 bases and the J gene lost 7 bases, with 10 bases spanning the gap. Germline V lookup: CDR1 MNHEY, CDR2 SVGAGI. Written as DNA, the CDR3 is TGTGCCAGCAGTTACTCCCCTGGTAGGGAGCAGTACTTC. Encoded protein: CASSYSPGREQYF.

The chain links TRBV5-1 to TRBJ2-3; 9 nucleotides agree with TRBD1. This CDR3 contains 16 residues. J gave up 0 bases and V 4 bases, and 6 bases lay outside the gene matches. Germline V gives CDR1 SGHRS, CDR2 YFSETQ. This CDR3 reads CASSPEGQGSTDTQYF. The DNA for the CDR3 is TGCGCCAGCAGCCCCGAGGGACAGGGAAGCACAGATACGCAGTATTTT. Based on the CDR3 plus reference TRBV5-1 and TRBJ2-3, the full variable domain is KAGVTQTPRYLIKTRGQQVTLSCSPISGHRSVSWYQQTPGQGLQFLFEYFSETQRNKGNFPGRFSGRQFSNSRSEMNVSTLELGDSALYLCASSPEGQGSTDTQYFGPGTRLTVL.

DNA of the CDR3: TGTGCCAGCAGTTCGGACAGGTCCTATGAAGCTTTCTTT. Protein: CASSSDRSYEAFF. The genes are TRBV28 and TRBJ1-1, with 7 nucleotides matching TRBD1. The length of the CDR3 is 13 residues. CDR1 and CDR2 (germline): MDHEN, SYDVKM. V gave up 4 bases and J gave up 7 bases; unmatched junction bases: 6.

As regards this clonotype: This may stem from a read error, because a much larger clone lies one nucleotide away. V and J are TRBV6-9 and TRBJ1-1; D unresolved. The V end was cut by 4 bases, the J end by 1 base, with 13 bases between. Germline CDR1 reads MNHGY; CDR2 reads SVAAGI. This CDR3 has 15 residues. The CDR3 DNA reads TGTGCCAGCAGTTGCTTCCGGCCGAAGAACACTGAAGCTTTCTTT. Amino acids: CASSCFRPKNTEAFF.

The J gene is TRBJ2-1, the V gene TRBV12-3 or TRBV12-4; D is ambiguous. This CDR3 is 12 amino acids long. The V gene lost 4 bases and the J gene lost 3 bases, with 4 bases spanning the gap. CDR3 nucleotide sequence: TGTGCCAGCAGTTCATTCTACAATGAGCAGTTCTTC. Its protein is CASSSFYNEQFF.

This clonotype has more than one count but fewer than ten. The rearrangement links TRBV14 to TRBJ2-7; D perhaps matches TRBD1 (5 bases). The CDR3 totals 15 residues. The V gene lost 4 bases and the J gene lost 3 bases, with 16 bases spanning the gap. The germline gives CDR1 SGHDN, CDR2 FVKESK. CDR3 bases: TGTGCCAGCAGCCCTCAAAGGGGCAGATACTACGAGCAGTACTTC. Encoded protein: CASSPQRGRYYEQYF.

The V call is TRBV20-1, the J call TRBJ1-5; TRBD1 is a possible D gene (5 bases). Germline loops: CDR1 DFQATT, CDR2 SNEGSKA (reference sequence). The ends were cut back, 0 bases at V and 6 bases at J, with 15 bases in the middle. The CDR3 contains 15 residues. The chain's CDR3 is CSARDRVHGTQPQHF. The CDR3 DNA sequence: TGCAGTGCTAGAGACAGGGTGCATGGAACTCAGCCCCAGCATTTT.

This clonotype was counted ten times or more. The chain uses TRBV3-1 and TRBJ1-5, with TRBD1 matching 8 bases. In germline, CDR1 is LGHDT, CDR2 YNNKEL (reference sequence). The CDR3 sequence is 15 residues long. Unmatched junction bases numbered 7, after V lost 1 base and J lost 8 bases. The CDR3 coding sequence is TGTGCCAGCAGCCAAGGGGGACAGGTTGTTAAGCCCCAGCATTTT. Translated: CASSQGGQVVKPQHF.